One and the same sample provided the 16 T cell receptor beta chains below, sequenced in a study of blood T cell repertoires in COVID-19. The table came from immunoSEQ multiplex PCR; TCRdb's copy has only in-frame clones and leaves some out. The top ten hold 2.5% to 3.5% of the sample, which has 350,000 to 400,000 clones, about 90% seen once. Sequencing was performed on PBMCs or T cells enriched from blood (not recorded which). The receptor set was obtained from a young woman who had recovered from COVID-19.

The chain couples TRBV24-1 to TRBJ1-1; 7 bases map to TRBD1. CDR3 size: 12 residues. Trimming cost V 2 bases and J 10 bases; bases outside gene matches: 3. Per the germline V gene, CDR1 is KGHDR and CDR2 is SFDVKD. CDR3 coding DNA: TGTGCCACCAGTGATTCCAGGGGGGCAGCTTTCTTT. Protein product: CATSDSRGAAFF.

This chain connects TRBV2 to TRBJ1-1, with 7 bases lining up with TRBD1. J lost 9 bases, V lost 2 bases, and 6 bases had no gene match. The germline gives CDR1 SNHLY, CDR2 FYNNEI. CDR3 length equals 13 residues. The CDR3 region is CASSEPSDRKAFF. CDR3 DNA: TGTGCCAGCAGTGAACCTTCGGACAGGAAAGCTTTCTTT. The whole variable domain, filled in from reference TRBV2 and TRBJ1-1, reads EPEVTQTPSHQVTQMGQEVILRCVPISNHLYFYWYRQILGQKVEFLVSFYNNEISEKSEIFDDQFSVERPDGSNFTLKIRSTKLEDSAMYFCASSEPSDRKAFFGQGTRLTVV.

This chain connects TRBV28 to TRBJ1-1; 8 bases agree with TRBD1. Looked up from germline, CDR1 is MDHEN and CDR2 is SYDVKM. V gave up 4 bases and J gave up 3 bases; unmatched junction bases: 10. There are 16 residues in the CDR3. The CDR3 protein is CASSSGQASTYTEAFF. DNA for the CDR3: TGTGCCAGCAGTTCGGGACAGGCATCTACGTACACTGAAGCTTTCTTT.

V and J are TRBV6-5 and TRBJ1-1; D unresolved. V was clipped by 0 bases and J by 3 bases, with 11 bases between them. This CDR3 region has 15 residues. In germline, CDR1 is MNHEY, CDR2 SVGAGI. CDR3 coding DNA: TGTGCCAGCAGTTACTCGGTCAGGATCGACACTGAAGCTTTCTTT. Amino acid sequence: CASSYSVRIDTEAFF.

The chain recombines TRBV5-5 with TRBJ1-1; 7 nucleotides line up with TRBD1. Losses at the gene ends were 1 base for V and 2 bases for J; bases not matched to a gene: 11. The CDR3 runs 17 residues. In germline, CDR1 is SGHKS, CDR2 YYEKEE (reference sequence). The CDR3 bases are TGTGCCAGCAGCTTGCGGCGGGCTGGGACAGTCAACACTGAAGCTTTCTTT. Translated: CASSLRRAGTVNTEAFF.

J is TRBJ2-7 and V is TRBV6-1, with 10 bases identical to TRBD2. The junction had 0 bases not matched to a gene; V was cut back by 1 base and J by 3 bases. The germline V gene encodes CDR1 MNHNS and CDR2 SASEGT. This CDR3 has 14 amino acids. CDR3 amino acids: CASSEGLAGYEQYF. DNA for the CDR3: TGTGCCAGCAGTGAAGGACTAGCGGGCTACGAGCAGTACTTC.

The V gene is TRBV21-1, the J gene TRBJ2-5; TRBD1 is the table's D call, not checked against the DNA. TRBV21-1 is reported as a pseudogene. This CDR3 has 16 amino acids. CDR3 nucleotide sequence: TGTGCCAGCAGCCTCCGGGCAGGGGGTTTTTCAGAGACCCAGTACTTC. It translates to CASSLRAGGFSETQYF.

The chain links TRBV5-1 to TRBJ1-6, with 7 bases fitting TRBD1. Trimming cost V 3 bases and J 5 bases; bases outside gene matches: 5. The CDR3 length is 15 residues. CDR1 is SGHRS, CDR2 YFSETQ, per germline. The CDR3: CASSSQTGNNSPLHF. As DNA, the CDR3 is TGCGCCAGCAGCTCGCAGACAGGGAATAATTCACCCCTCCACTTT.

The CDR3 sequence: CSASGISYNEQFF. The CDR3 DNA follows: TGCAGCGCTAGCGGGATCTCCTACAATGAGCAGTTCTTC. The genes are TRBV29-1 and TRBJ2-1; 9 bases are a match to TRBD2. The CDR3 length is 13 residues. Trimming at V came to 7 bases and at J to 0 bases, leaving 1 base not matched to a gene. Germline V gives CDR1 SQVTM, CDR2 ANQGSEA.

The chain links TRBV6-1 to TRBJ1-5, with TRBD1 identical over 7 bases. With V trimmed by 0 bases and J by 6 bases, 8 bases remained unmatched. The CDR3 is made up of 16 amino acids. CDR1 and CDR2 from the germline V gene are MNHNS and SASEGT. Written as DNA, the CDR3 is TGTGCCAGCAGTGAAGCCGAGGGGGCGCATGGTCAGCCCCAGCATTTT. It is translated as CASSEAEGAHGQPQHF.

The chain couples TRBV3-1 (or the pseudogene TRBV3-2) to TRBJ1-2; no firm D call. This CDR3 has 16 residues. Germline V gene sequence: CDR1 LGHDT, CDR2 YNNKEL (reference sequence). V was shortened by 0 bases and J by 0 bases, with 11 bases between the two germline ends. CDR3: CASSQDNSGPNYGYTF. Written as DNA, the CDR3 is TGTGCCAGCAGCCAAGATAATAGTGGGCCTAACTATGGCTACACCTTC.

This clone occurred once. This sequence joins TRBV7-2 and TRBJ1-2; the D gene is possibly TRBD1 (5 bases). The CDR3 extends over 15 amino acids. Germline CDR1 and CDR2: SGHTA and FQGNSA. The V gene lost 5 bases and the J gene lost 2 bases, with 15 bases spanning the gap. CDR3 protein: CASSPLGGTNYGYTF. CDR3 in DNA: TGTGCCAGCAGCCCACTGGGGGGGACCAACTATGGCTACACCTTC.

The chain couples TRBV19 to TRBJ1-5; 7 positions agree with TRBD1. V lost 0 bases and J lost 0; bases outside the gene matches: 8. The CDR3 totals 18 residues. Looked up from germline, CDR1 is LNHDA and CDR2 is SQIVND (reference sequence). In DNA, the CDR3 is TGTGCCAGTAGTATAGACCGCCTCAGGGGGTTTAGCAATCAGCCCCAGCATTTT. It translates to CASSIDRLRGFSNQPQHF.

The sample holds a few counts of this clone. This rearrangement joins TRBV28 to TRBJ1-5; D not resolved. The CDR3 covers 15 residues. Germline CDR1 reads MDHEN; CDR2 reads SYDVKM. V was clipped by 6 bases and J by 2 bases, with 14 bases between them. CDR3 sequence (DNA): TGTGCCAGCAGGTACCCGGGGTTGGGCAATCAGCCCCAGCATTTT. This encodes CASRYPGLGNQPQHF.

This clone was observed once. CDR3 loop: CASSYLPGQGASYEQYF. The CDR3 DNA reads as TGTGCCAGCAGTTACCTGCCGGGACAGGGGGCATCCTACGAGCAGTACTTC. The chain joins TRBV6-2 or TRBV6-3 to TRBJ2-7, with 12 bases aligning to TRBD1. Germline values: CDR1 MNHEY, CDR2 SVGEGT. Trimming took 2 bases from V and 1 from J; bases not matched to a gene: 6. The CDR3 totals 17 residues.

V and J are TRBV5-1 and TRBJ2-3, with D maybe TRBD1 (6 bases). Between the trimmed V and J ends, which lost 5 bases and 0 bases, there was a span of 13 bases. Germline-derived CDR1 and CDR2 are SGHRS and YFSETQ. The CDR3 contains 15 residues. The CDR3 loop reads CASRTGTQSTDTQYF. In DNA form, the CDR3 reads TGCGCCAGCAGGACCGGGACACAGAGCACAGATACGCAGTATTTT.